This TCR beta chain was observed in a study of T-cell memory formation after mild COVID-19. The study's findings and limits: Proof of SARS-CoV-2 specificity was absent for the second-wave clones that crested on day 37.

TCRdb processed the 5' RACE reads anew with MiXCR; each CDR3 protein has one entry. The sample carries hundreds of thousands of distinct CDR3 sequences, 15% to 20% recorded once. The CDR3 is made up of 13 amino acids. Per germline, CDR1 DFQATT and CDR2 SNEGSKA (reference sequence). Unmatched junction bases numbered 10, after V lost 5 bases and J lost 9 bases. On this clonotype: The antigen is not known.

Input material: PBMCs or a T cell subset sorted from them (not recorded which). The sequence was obtained from an adult woman who had mild COVID-19 (a few samples of this study predate the infection). Cell type and time point are not known. This chain joins TRBV20-1 and TRBJ1-5, with TRBD1 identical over 7 bases. For the CDR3, the DNA is TGCAGTGCTCGACGACAGGGACCGGGGCCCCAGCATTTT. It codes for CSARRQGPGPQHF.